The 4 T cell receptor beta chains presented below share a single source sample, sequenced in a study of T-cell reconstitution after alpha-beta-depleted transplantation in children. Unique molecular identifiers were built into the TCRbeta library. MiXCR, run by TCRdb on the PCR reads, gives a single entry per CDR3 protein. Here the sample spans about 200,000 distinct CDR3 sequences, about 7% being singletons. The specimen was PBMCs, collected before TCRalphabeta/CD19-depleted stem cell transplant. These TCRs come from a boy aged 2 to 10 with acute lymphoblastic leukemia, due to receive a stem cell transplant.

At least ten counts were recorded for this clonotype. V usage is TRBV6-2 or TRBV6-3 and J usage is TRBJ1-1; 9 bases fit TRBD1. The CDR3 extends over 14 amino acids. The trim removed 0 bases at V and 6 bases at J, leaving 2 bases unmatched. CDR1 is MNHEY and CDR2 is SVGEGT in the germline V gene. The chain's CDR3 is CASSYSGDRAEAFF. Here the CDR3 DNA reads TGTGCCAGCAGTTACTCCGGGGACAGGGCTGAAGCTTTCTTT.

This clonotype has ten or more counts. V usage is TRBV7-9 and J usage is TRBJ2-5; 12 nucleotides agree with TRBD1. J lost 4 bases, V lost 5 bases, and 5 bases had no gene match. The V gene's germline CDR1 is SEHNR and CDR2 FQNEAQ (reference sequence). The CDR3 totals 15 residues. The CDR3 DNA reads TGTGCCAGCAGCCCGGGACAGGGGGCGGTAGAGACCCAGTACTTC. Translating it yields CASSPGQGAVETQYF.

This clonotype was detected only a few times. One junction end does not reproduce the germline sequence, and a read error may be involved. The chain combines TRBV7-7 with TRBJ2-1; D is uncertain. The CDR3 is made up of 14 amino acids. CDR1 SSHAT and CDR2 FNYEAQ come from the germline V gene (reference sequence). CDR3 nucleotide sequence: TGTGCTAGCAGCCCCGAAGTGGGAAACAATGAGCAGTTCTTC. This sequence encodes CASSPEVGNNEQFF.

By frequency in the sample, this clonotype is large. The rearrangement joins TRBV9 to TRBJ1-5; D unresolved. V dropped 4 bases and J dropped 3 bases, with 11 bases sitting between them. This CDR3 comprises 14 residues. Germline V gene data show CDR1 as SGDLS and CDR2 as YYNGEE. The CDR3 is CASSPPGDNQPQHF. In nucleotides, the CDR3 is TGTGCCAGCAGCCCCCCCGGAGACAATCAGCCCCAGCATTTT.